This T cell receptor (beta chain) was obtained from a study of CXCR3-negative and CXCR3-positive naive CD8 T cells. Study-wide findings and caveats: Researchers report that CXCR3-positive naive cells carry more hydrophobic TRB CDR3s than CXCR3-negative naive cells. Cryopreserved cells partially lost CXCR3 expression, and fresh PBMCs were used in most assays. The study found that naive CXCR3-negative and CXCR3-positive cells shared TRBV-TRBJ usage, while memory cells differed. The authors found comparable surface CD5 between naive subsets and inferred TCR strength from TRB CDR3 properties.

Germline V gives CDR1 SEHNR, CDR2 FQNEAQ (reference sequence). This CDR3 is 12 amino acids long. As for this clonotype: Its antigen remains unknown.

A CD45RO-CCR7+CD27+CD95- profile was what naive CD8+ T cells displayed. The libraries of TRB cDNA were prepared using 5' RACE with UMI labels. Following a re-call of the 5' RACE reads, TCRdb has one entry per CDR3 protein and lacks DNA. This listing includes about 130,000 distinct CDR3 sequences. Specimen: naive CXCR3+ CD8+ T cells from blood. Subset meaning: CD45RO-CCR7+CD27+CD95- naive CD8+ T cells expressing CXCR3 (TNR3+). This TCR came from a human donor in good health. Some clones in this sample may be carry-over from other donors' samples. This rearrangement joins TRBV7-9 to TRBJ1-1; as DNA is missing, the TRBD1 call by TCRdb cannot be tested. The CDR3 loop is CASKGAVTEAFF.